These 14 T cell receptor beta chains share one sample of origin, sequenced in a study of blood T cell repertoires in COVID-19. The table came from immunoSEQ multiplex PCR; TCRdb's copy has only in-frame clones and leaves some out. This repertoire shows about 140,000 clones, about 79% found once; its top ten account for 2.5% to 3%. Source material: PBMCs or T cells enriched from blood (not recorded which). These receptors were collected from a woman in her 50s who had recovered from COVID-19.

The V gene is TRBV5-1, the J gene TRBJ2-7; tentatively, D is TRBD1 (5 bases). The CDR3 extends over 14 amino acids. CDR1 is SGHRS, CDR2 YFSETQ, per germline. Trimming took off 4 bases at V and 5 bases at J, with 16 bases between the two ends. CDR3 amino acids: CASSTTGTSDEQYF. CDR3 nucleotides: TGCGCCAGCAGCACCACAGGTACCTCGGACGAGCAGTACTTC.

This clone was detected only a few times. The gene calls are TRBV19 and TRBJ2-7; the D gene is possibly TRBD1 (5 bases). Trimming took 5 bases from V and 3 from J, leaving 11 bases between them. The CDR3 runs to 13 residues. Per the germline V gene, CDR1 is LNHDA and CDR2 is SQIVND (reference sequence). CDR3 in amino acids: CASSQGADYEQYF. CDR3 DNA: TGTGCCAGTAGTCAGGGCGCAGACTACGAGCAGTACTTC.

V is TRBV18 and J is TRBJ1-6; D uncertain. The CDR3 has 13 amino acids. CDR1 KGHSH and CDR2 LQKENI come from the germline V gene. Between the trimmed V and J ends, which lost 2 bases and 5 bases, there was a span of 4 bases. CDR3 residues: CASSPGHNSPLHF. In DNA, the CDR3 is TGTGCCAGCTCACCAGGGCATAATTCACCCCTCCACTTT. Filled out from reference TRBV18 and TRBJ1-6, the complete variable domain reads NAGVMQNPRHLVRRRGQEARLRCSPMKGHSHVYWYRQLPEEGLKFMVYLQKENIIDESGMPKERFSAEFPKEGPSILRIQQVVRGDSAAYFCASSPGHNSPLHFGNGTRLTVT.

V usage is TRBV6-5 and J usage is TRBJ2-1; 7 nucleotides line up with TRBD1. Germline CDR1 and CDR2: MNHEY and SVGAGI. Trimming at V came to 4 bases and at J to 0 bases, leaving 3 bases not matched to a gene. The CDR3 runs to 15 residues. The DNA for the CDR3 is TGTGCCAGCAGTTCTTCAGGGGGCTCCTACAATGAGCAGTTCTTC. It encodes CASSSSGGSYNEQFF.

The J gene is TRBJ1-5, the V gene TRBV19, with 8 positions matching TRBD1. Per germline, CDR1 LNHDA and CDR2 SQIVND (reference sequence). This CDR3 has 14 residues. After removal of 4 bases from V and 4 bases from J, the junction contained 3 bases not matched to a gene. The CDR3 is CASSNTGGNQPQHF. In nucleotides, the CDR3 is TGTGCCAGTAGTAATACAGGGGGTAATCAGCCCCAGCATTTT.

This chain links TRBV7-8 with TRBJ1-5; D is ambiguous. This CDR3 is 19 amino acids long. The germline V and J ends were trimmed by 4 bases and 0 bases, with 22 bases remaining between them. Germline CDR1 SGHVS, CDR2 FQNEAQ. The CDR3 sequence is CASSSGGVLHVYSNQPQHF. The CDR3 DNA is TGTGCCAGCAGCTCCGGCGGGGTCTTACACGTTTATAGCAATCAGCCCCAGCATTTT.

The chain is built from TRBV12-3 or TRBV12-4 and TRBJ1-2; TRBD1 matches 8 bases. V shed 6 bases, J shed 7 bases, and the junction held 4 bases outside the gene matches. CDR3 length: 12 residues. The CDR3 loop is CASSPGQGGYTF. In nucleotides, the CDR3 is TGTGCCAGCAGCCCAGGACAGGGTGGCTACACCTTC.

The chain uses TRBV19 and TRBJ1-5, with D possibly TRBD1 on 5 matching bases. Trimming removed 4 bases from V and 4 bases from J, with 11 bases in between. Germline V gene data show CDR1 as LNHDA and CDR2 as SQIVND (reference sequence). The CDR3 extends over 14 amino acids. CDR3 nucleotides: TGTGCCAGTAGTACAGGGTTCCTTAATCAGCCCCAGCATTTT. Protein sequence: CASSTGFLNQPQHF.

This rearrangement joins TRBV5-8 to TRBJ2-7; no reliable D call. The germline CDR1 and CDR2 sequences are SGHTS and YDEGEE. The length of the CDR3 is 13 residues. Trimming stripped 2 bases from V and 0 bases from J, with 6 bases between. CDR3 protein: CASSFFGSYEQYF. The CDR3, as DNA: TGTGCCAGCAGCTTTTTCGGCTCCTACGAGCAGTACTTC.

For this clone: This same CDR3 is encoded by further DNA sequences in the sample. The gene calls are TRBV28 and TRBJ1-2; D gene uncertain. This CDR3 is 13 amino acids long. V dropped 5 bases and J dropped 4 bases, with 11 bases sitting between them. CDR1 and CDR2 (germline): MDHEN, SYDVKM. This CDR3 is CASSEPRGYGYTF. In DNA form, the CDR3 reads TGTGCCAGCAGTGAACCCCGAGGCTATGGCTACACCTTC.

J is TRBJ2-7 and V is TRBV5-5, with 8 bases aligning to TRBD2. The ends lost 0 bases at V and 0 bases at J; junction bases unmatched: 8. CDR1 and CDR2 from the germline V gene are SGHKS and YYEKEE (reference sequence). This CDR3 is built from 17 residues. The CDR3 bases are TGTGCCAGCAGCTTGGGATCTTTGAGCGGGAGCTCCTACGAGCAGTACTTC. Its protein product is CASSLGSLSGSSYEQYF. The full variable domain, with the rest looked up from reference TRBV5-5 and TRBJ2-7, is DAGVTQSPTHLIKTRGQQVTLRCSPISGHKSVSWYQQVLGQGPQFIFQYYEKEERGRGNFPDRFSARQFPNYSSELNVNALLLGDSALYLCASSLGSLSGSSYEQYFGPGTRLTVT.

The gene calls are TRBV6-2 or TRBV6-3 and TRBJ1-5; no firm D call. Germline-derived CDR1 and CDR2 are MNHEY and SVGEGT. V dropped 4 bases and J dropped 4 bases, with 8 bases sitting between them. The CDR3 has 13 amino acids. The CDR3 DNA reads TGTGCCAGCAGTTTGCCGGGGAATCAGCCCCAGCATTTT. Translated: CASSLPGNQPQHF.

In this sample, this clone turned up a few times. The gene calls are TRBV5-1 and TRBJ1-2; 11 positions match TRBD1. Looked up from germline, CDR1 is SGHRS and CDR2 is YFSETQ. V gave up 4 bases and J gave up 8 bases; unmatched junction bases: 10. There are 15 residues in the CDR3. In nucleotides, the CDR3 is TGCGCCAGCAGCGGAAGGGACAGGGGGGATGAAGGCTACACCTTC. It translates to CASSGRDRGDEGYTF.

This clone was seen only once. This sequence joins TRBV9 and TRBJ2-1, with a possible D match to TRBD2 (5 bases). The CDR3 is 16 residues long. Looked up from germline, CDR1 is SGDLS and CDR2 is YYNGEE. Trimming shortened V by 2 bases and J by 7 bases, and 19 bases separated the two germline ends. The CDR3 protein is CASSVGRLAGLNEQFF. In DNA form, the CDR3 reads TGTGCCAGCAGCGTCGGTCGCCTAGCCGGCTTAAATGAGCAGTTCTTC.